A single sample gave rise to the 22 T cell receptor beta chains below, sequenced in a study of T-cell memory formation after mild COVID-19. Each CDR3 protein is one row after TCRdb ran MiXCR on the 5' RACE reads. The data show about 540,000 distinct CDR3 sequences, 20% seen once. The source material was PBMCs or a T cell subset sorted from them (not recorded which). These receptors originate from an adult woman who had mild COVID-19 (a few samples of this study predate the infection). Cell type and time point are not known.

This clonotype was detected only a few times. The CDR3 protein is CATYGQPNSKNIQYF. The CDR3 DNA sequence: TGTGCCACCTACGGACAGCCCAACTCCAAAAACATTCAGTACTTC. This chain links TRBV6-2 or TRBV6-3 with TRBJ2-4; maybe TRBD1 (6 bases). V lost 10 bases and J 2 bases, leaving 18 bases between the germline ends. Germline V gene data show CDR1 as MNHEY and CDR2 as SVGEGT. CDR3 length equals 15 residues.

This clonotype was observed many times. The chain has TRBV29-1 and TRBJ2-3, with D unclear. The CDR3 totals 11 residues. Germline V gene lookup returns CDR1 SQVTM and CDR2 ANQGSEA. V was shortened by 4 bases and J by 4 bases, with 6 bases between the two germline ends. The DNA for the CDR3 is TGCAGCGTTGTCGACCCAGATACGCAGTATTTT. This gives the protein CSVVDPDTQYF.

This clonotype was found a few times. The rearrangement uses TRBV6-6 and TRBJ2-1; TRBD2 aligns across 10 bases. From germline, CDR1 is MNHNY and CDR2 SVGAGI (reference sequence). The CDR3 spans 19 residues. V shed 10 bases, J shed 7 bases, and the junction held 25 bases outside the gene matches. The CDR3, as DNA: TGTGCCACCCTTCAAATTCCGGGACTAGCGCCCGGAGGCGGGAATGAGCAGTTCTTC. Translated, it gives CATLQIPGLAPGGGNEQFF.

The CDR3, as DNA: TGTGCCAGCAGTTTATGGGGGACAGGGGCCTACGAGCAGTACTTC. Residues: CASSLWGTGAYEQYF. The rearrangement links TRBV27 to TRBJ2-7, with 10 bases that match TRBD1. The CDR3 has 15 amino acids. Germline lookup yields CDR1 MNHEY and CDR2 SMNVEV (reference sequence). V lost 1 base, J lost 2 bases, and 2 bases stayed unmatched.

The genes are TRBV4-1 and TRBJ2-1, with TRBD2 identical over 7 bases. Germline CDR1 reads MGHRA; CDR2 reads YSYEKL. With V trimmed by 11 bases and J by 1 base, 8 bases remained unmatched. The CDR3 has 14 residues. CDR3 loop: CASGLVGSYNEQFF. The DNA of the CDR3 is TGCGCCTCCGGACTAGTCGGATCCTACAATGAGCAGTTCTTC.

This clonotype has only a few counts. V usage is TRBV7-3 and J usage is TRBJ2-2, with 9 bases lining up with TRBD1. CDR1 and CDR2 from the germline V gene are SGHTA and FQGTGA. Unmatched junction bases numbered 6, after V lost 4 bases and J lost 6 bases. The CDR3 runs 15 residues. The CDR3 bases are TGTGCCAGCAGCTCAACAGGGGGCCAATCCGGGGAGCTGTTTTTT. This codes for CASSSTGGQSGELFF.

There are a few counts of this clonotype. The chain joins TRBV7-9 to TRBJ2-5, with a weak D call TRBD2 (5 bases). Germline V gene lookup returns CDR1 SEHNR and CDR2 FQNEAQ (reference sequence). The CDR3 extends over 14 amino acids. Deletions cut 4 bases from V and 0 bases from J, with 9 bases between. The CDR3 protein is CASSSGVYQETQYF. The CDR3 DNA sequence: TGTGCCAGCAGCTCCGGGGTTTACCAAGAGACCCAGTACTTC.

This clonotype has just a few counts. The chain recombines TRBV7-2 with TRBJ1-1; tentatively, D is TRBD1 (6 bases). Per the germline V gene, CDR1 is SGHTA and CDR2 is FQGNSA. This CDR3 has 14 residues. V lost 0 bases to trimming and J lost 3 bases, with 8 bases between them. CDR3 amino acids: CASSLARGYTEAFF. The DNA of the CDR3 is TGTGCCAGCAGCTTAGCCAGGGGTTACACTGAAGCTTTCTTT.

This clonotype was seen a handful of times. The CDR3 DNA follows: TGTGCCAGCAGCTTACTCAGGGGTTTGAACACTGAAGCTTTCTTT. It yields the protein CASSLLRGLNTEAFF. The chain couples TRBV11-2 to TRBJ1-1, with D perhaps TRBD1 (6 bases). The CDR3 totals 15 residues. Per germline, CDR1 SGHAT and CDR2 FQNNGV. V lost 2 bases and J lost 0, with 10 bases in between. Together with reference TRBV11-2 and TRBJ1-1, the CDR3 gives the full variable domain: EAGVAQSPRYKIIEKRQSVAFWCNPISGHATLYWYQQILGQGPKLLIQFQNNGVVDDSQLPKDRFSAERLKGVDSTLKIQPAKLEDSAVYLCASSLLRGLNTEAFFGQGTRLTVV.

This clonotype was seen only a few times. This chain links TRBV7-2 with TRBJ2-5, with D possibly being TRBD2 (5 bases). This CDR3 region has 18 residues. The germline V gene encodes CDR1 SGHTA and CDR2 FQGNSA. With 5 bases removed from V and 5 bases from J, the gap between germline ends came to 27 bases. In DNA, the CDR3 is TGTGCCAGCAGCCCCTCCAAGAGTCTAGCCCTACGAGGGGAGACCCAGTACTTC. It specifies CASSPSKSLALRGETQYF.

This clonotype was observed many times. This chain links TRBV10-2 with TRBJ2-1; 8 bases fit TRBD2. The CDR3 spans 16 residues. Losses at the gene ends were 2 bases for V and 4 bases for J; bases not matched to a gene: 7. The germline gives CDR1 WSHSY, CDR2 SAAADI. The DNA for the CDR3 is TGCGCCAGCAGTGAGGCGGGGCGGGGGGCTTACAATGAGCAGTTCTTC. Encoded protein: CASSEAGRGAYNEQFF.

The V call is TRBV4-3, the J call TRBJ2-7; 8 positions match TRBD2. Germline V lookup: CDR1 LGHNA, CDR2 YSLEER. This CDR3 has 14 amino acids. Trimming at V came to 1 base and at J to 6 bases, leaving 5 bases not matched to a gene. The CDR3 DNA reads TGCGCCAGCAGCCAAGGAGCGGGAGTATCCGAGCAGTACTTC. This encodes CASSQGAGVSEQYF.

This clonotype has only a few counts. This chain's CDR3 is CASIRDSTAGEQFF. CDR3 bases: TGCGCCAGCATTAGGGACAGTACAGCGGGTGAGCAGTTCTTC. The rearrangement uses TRBV5-1 and TRBJ2-1; weak D call: TRBD1 (7 bases). Germline assignment: CDR1 SGHRS and CDR2 YFSETQ. CDR3 length: 14 residues. Trimming left V 6 bases short and J 9 bases short, with 19 bases between.

This clonotype has more than one count but fewer than ten. The genes are TRBV19 and TRBJ1-1, with no clear D. Trimming shortened V by 7 bases and J by 7 bases, and 25 bases separated the two germline ends. CDR3 length: 16 residues. The germline CDR1 and CDR2 sequences are LNHDA and SQIVND (reference sequence). DNA for the CDR3: TGTGCCAGTACCCCCCTAGGAAGTGGCGGGGTAGGTGAAGCTTTCTTT. The encoded protein is CASTPLGSGGVGEAFF.

This clonotype was seen only a few times. This sequence joins TRBV24-1 and TRBJ2-1; 12 nucleotides line up with TRBD2. Germline V lookup: CDR1 KGHDR, CDR2 SFDVKD. CDR3 length equals 13 residues. The trim removed 10 bases at V and 6 bases at J, leaving 3 bases unmatched. The CDR3 region is CATRTSGTNEQFF. CDR3 bases: TGTGCCACTAGGACTAGCGGGACCAATGAGCAGTTCTTC.

This clonotype showed up just a few times. The rearrangement uses TRBV5-1 and TRBJ2-7, with D unresolved. V gave up 4 bases and J gave up 2 bases, with 16 bases separating them. The CDR3 totals 15 residues. The V gene's germline CDR1 is SGHRS and CDR2 YFSETQ. The CDR3 coding sequence is TGCGCCAGCAGCCTAGGACCAATTCTACCCTACGAGCAGTACTTC. It codes for CASSLGPILPYEQYF.

This chain uses TRBV20-1 with TRBJ2-7; perhaps D is TRBD1 or TRBD2 (5 bases each). Germline values: CDR1 DFQATT, CDR2 SNEGSKA (reference sequence). This CDR3 comprises 16 residues. Deletions cut 0 bases from V and 6 bases from J, with 21 bases between. CDR3 loop: CSARDPSGQRGPEQYF. The CDR3 coding sequence is TGCAGTGCTAGAGATCCGAGCGGTCAGAGGGGCCCCGAGCAGTACTTC.

CDR3 nucleotide sequence: TGTGCCAGCAGCTTATTCGGGGGGACATCAGATACGCAGTATTTT. It is translated as CASSLFGGTSDTQYF. The chain links TRBV7-2 to TRBJ2-3; a possible D gene is TRBD2 (7 bases). V gave up 2 bases and J gave up 4 bases, with 13 bases separating them. The CDR3 runs 15 residues. Germline V gives CDR1 SGHTA, CDR2 FQGNSA.

This clonotype was observed many times. The chain is built from TRBV5-1 and TRBJ2-7, with 11 bases that match TRBD1. The CDR3 is 15 amino acids. Germline lookup yields CDR1 SGHRS and CDR2 YFSETQ. With V trimmed by 4 bases and J by 0 bases, 3 bases remained unmatched. CDR3 residues: CASSTGTGGSYEQYF. The CDR3 DNA follows: TGCGCCAGCAGCACCGGGACAGGGGGCTCCTACGAGCAGTACTTC.

The gene calls are TRBV12-3 or TRBV12-4 and TRBJ1-3, with no clear D. The CDR3 is 13 amino acids. Trimming left V 4 bases short and J 0 bases short, with 4 bases between. The CDR3 DNA reads as TGTGCCAGCAGTTGGATCTCTGGAAACACCATATATTTT. Protein product: CASSWISGNTIYF.

This clonotype was detected only a few times. V usage is TRBV12-3 or TRBV12-4 and J usage is TRBJ2-2; D is possibly TRBD2 (8 bases). V gave up 6 bases and J gave up 1 base, with 21 bases separating them. The CDR3 loop spans 18 amino acids. In DNA form, the CDR3 reads TGTGCCAGCAGCCCGAGACAGGGCGGGGGGATGAACACCGGGGAGCTGTTTTTT. Translated, it gives CASSPRQGGGMNTGELFF.

This clonotype was detected only a few times. The chain carries TRBV19 and TRBJ2-1; the D is unclear. V was trimmed by 1 base and J by 7 bases, leaving 14 bases between them. Germline assignment: CDR1 LNHDA and CDR2 SQIVND (reference sequence). This CDR3 contains 15 residues. For the CDR3, the DNA is TGTGCCAGTAGTATAGGTCCCCCTCCTTGGAATGAGCAGTTCTTC. This encodes CASSIGPPPWNEQFF.